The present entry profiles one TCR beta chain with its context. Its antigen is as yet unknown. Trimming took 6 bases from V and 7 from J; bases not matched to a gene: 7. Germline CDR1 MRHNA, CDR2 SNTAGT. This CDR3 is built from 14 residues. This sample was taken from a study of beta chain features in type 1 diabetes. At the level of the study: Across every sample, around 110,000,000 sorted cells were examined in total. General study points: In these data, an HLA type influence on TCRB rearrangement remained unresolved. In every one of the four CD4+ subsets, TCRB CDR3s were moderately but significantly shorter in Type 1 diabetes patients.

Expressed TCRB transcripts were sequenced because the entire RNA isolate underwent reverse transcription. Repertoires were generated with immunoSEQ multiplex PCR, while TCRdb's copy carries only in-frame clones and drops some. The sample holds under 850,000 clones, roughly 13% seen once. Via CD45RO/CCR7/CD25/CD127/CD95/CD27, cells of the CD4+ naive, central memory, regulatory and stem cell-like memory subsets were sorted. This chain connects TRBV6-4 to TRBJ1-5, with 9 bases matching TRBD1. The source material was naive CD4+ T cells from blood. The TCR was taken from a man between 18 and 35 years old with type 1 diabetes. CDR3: CASSLGTGNQPQHF. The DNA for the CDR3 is TGTGCCAGCAGCCTCGGGACAGGGAACCAGCCCCAGCATTTT.